One sample yielded the 15 T cell receptor beta chains listed below, sequenced in a study of blood T cell repertoires in COVID-19. Produced via immunoSEQ multiplex PCR; TCRdb's table is partial and in-frame only. The sample records 300,000 or so clones, 90% being singletons. Sequencing input: PBMCs or T cells enriched from blood (not recorded which). The source is a man aged 55 to 69 who had recovered from COVID-19.

This clone was counted only a few times. This sequence joins TRBV11-2 and TRBJ2-1; D not certain. Germline-derived CDR1 and CDR2 are SGHAT and FQNNGV. V was pared by 5 bases and J by 11 bases, with 16 bases between. The CDR3 loop spans 13 amino acids. The CDR3 reads CASSPDQRLQQFF. The CDR3 DNA reads as TGTGCCAGCAGCCCCGACCAGCGCCTCCAGCAGTTCTTC.

The genes are TRBV7-6 and TRBJ1-6; 8 bases line up with TRBD1. The CDR3 runs to 16 residues. Germline V CDR1 and CDR2: SGHVS, FNYEAQ. J gave up 8 bases and V 5 bases, and 11 bases lay outside the gene matches. CDR3 amino acids: CASSPGAGQGYSPLHF. CDR3 coding DNA: TGTGCCAGCAGCCCCGGGGCAGGACAGGGCTATTCACCCCTCCACTTT.

The chain couples TRBV30 to TRBJ1-4; TRBD1 aligns across 7 bases. The germline CDR1 and CDR2 sequences are GTSNPN and SVGIG (reference sequence). The CDR3 runs 14 residues. Losses at the gene ends were 2 bases for V and 5 bases for J; bases not matched to a gene: 5. CDR3: CAWSMGQYNEKLFF. The CDR3 region has the DNA TGTGCCTGGAGTATGGGACAGTACAATGAAAAACTGTTTTTT.

This clone was found once. J is TRBJ1-2 and V is TRBV5-1; TRBD1 is a possible D gene (5 bases). Germline assignment: CDR1 SGHRS and CDR2 YFSETQ. Trimming cost V 2 bases and J 3 bases, with 11 bases left between them. CDR3 size: 14 residues. The CDR3 here is CASSFAQGYYGYTF. The CDR3 bases are TGCGCCAGCAGCTTCGCCCAGGGATACTATGGCTACACCTTC.

The chain couples TRBV19 to TRBJ1-1; 8 bases line up with TRBD1. Germline CDR1 reads LNHDA; CDR2 reads SQIVND (reference sequence). V gave up 6 bases and J gave up 1 base; unmatched junction bases: 4. The CDR3 is 14 amino acids. The CDR3 here is CASRTGAQNTEAFF. The CDR3 DNA reads as TGTGCCAGTAGGACAGGGGCCCAGAACACTGAAGCTTTCTTT.

The V and J genes are TRBV27 and TRBJ1-6; D ambiguous. The length of the CDR3 is 12 residues. The germline V gene encodes CDR1 MNHEY and CDR2 SMNVEV (reference sequence). V was pared by 8 bases and J by 13 bases, with 15 bases between. The CDR3, as DNA: TGTGCCAGCGCGTCGGATCCGGGTCCCCTCCACTTT. Residues: CASASDPGPLHF.

The count of this clone is one. This chain joins TRBV9 and TRBJ2-1; 10 bases align to TRBD2. Trimming cost V 4 bases and J 4 bases; bases outside gene matches: 5. Germline V gene sequence: CDR1 SGDLS, CDR2 YYNGEE. There are 15 residues in the CDR3. CDR3 loop: CASSLRLAGYNEQFF. The CDR3 DNA reads TGTGCCAGCAGCCTAAGACTAGCGGGTTACAATGAGCAGTTCTTC.

A remark on this clone: The junction differs from germline at one of its ends, possibly a read error. The V and J genes are TRBV6-2 or TRBV6-3 and TRBJ2-5, with 15 bases matching TRBD2. The CDR3 has 13 amino acids. Per the germline V gene, CDR1 is MNHEY and CDR2 is SVGEGT. In nucleotides, the CDR3 is TGTGCCAGCAGTTACGAAGGACTAGCGGGGGGGCACTTC. Its protein product is CASSYEGLAGGHF.

J is TRBJ2-1 and V is TRBV29-1; 8 bases are a match to TRBD1. The J segment lost 1 base and the V segment lost 1 base, leaving 9 bases of the junction unmatched. CDR1 is SQVTM, CDR2 ANQGSEA, per germline. This CDR3 is 17 amino acids long. CDR3 nucleotide sequence: TGCAGCGTTGAAGGCACGCCAGACAGGGGATCCTACAATGAGCAGTTCTTC. It translates to CSVEGTPDRGSYNEQFF.

The chain uses TRBV7-9 and TRBJ2-5; TRBD2 matches 12 bases. CDR3 size: 15 residues. V was pared by 3 bases and J by 4 bases, with 3 bases of the junction left unmatched. Germline V gives CDR1 SEHNR, CDR2 FQNEAQ (reference sequence). The CDR3 protein is CASSLGGLAGETQYF. For the CDR3, the DNA is TGTGCCAGCAGCTTGGGGGGACTAGCGGGAGAGACCCAGTACTTC.

The CDR3 sequence: CAIRGVQYSYEQYF. The CDR3 DNA reads TGTGCCATCAGGGGAGTGCAGTACTCCTACGAGCAGTACTTC. This chain connects TRBV10-3 to TRBJ2-7; TRBD2 is a possible D gene (5 bases). With 6 bases removed from V and 0 bases from J, the gap between germline ends came to 12 bases. Germline assignment: CDR1 ENHRY and CDR2 SYGVKD. This CDR3 has 14 residues.

V gene TRBV19 combines with J gene TRBJ1-5; weak D call: TRBD1 (6 bases). CDR3 size: 13 residues. The germline V and J ends were trimmed by 9 bases and 6 bases, with 15 bases remaining between them. Germline CDR1 and CDR2: LNHDA and SQIVND (reference sequence). CDR3 residues: CASLGQGSQPQHF. In DNA form, the CDR3 reads TGTGCCAGCCTCGGGCAGGGGAGTCAGCCCCAGCATTTT.

The chain uses TRBV6-5 and TRBJ2-7; 9 bases fit TRBD2. V lost 7 bases to trimming and J lost 1 base; unmatched junction nucleotides: 5. CDR3 length: 14 amino acids. The germline CDR1 and CDR2 sequences are MNHEY and SVGAGI. CDR3 loop: CASKSGGPSYEQYF. DNA for the CDR3: TGTGCCAGCAAGAGCGGGGGGCCTTCCTACGAGCAGTACTTC.

This clone was recorded once. The V call is TRBV6-5, the J call TRBJ1-3; D unresolved. The CDR3 runs to 16 residues. V was clipped by 2 bases and J by 4 bases, with 15 bases between them. The germline V gene encodes CDR1 MNHEY and CDR2 SVGAGI. CDR3 sequence: CASSYGVLGGGNTIYF. CDR3 DNA: TGTGCCAGCAGTTACGGGGTTTTAGGAGGAGGAAACACCATATATTTT.

This clone turned up a few times. V and J are TRBV9 and TRBJ2-2, with 11 bases fitting TRBD2. The germline V gene encodes CDR1 SGDLS and CDR2 YYNGEE. This CDR3 is built from 16 residues. J gave up 6 bases and V 0 bases, and 4 bases lay outside the gene matches. The CDR3 spells CASSVGVAGGSGELFF. The CDR3, as DNA: TGTGCCAGCAGCGTAGGAGTAGCGGGGGGGTCCGGGGAGCTGTTTTTT.